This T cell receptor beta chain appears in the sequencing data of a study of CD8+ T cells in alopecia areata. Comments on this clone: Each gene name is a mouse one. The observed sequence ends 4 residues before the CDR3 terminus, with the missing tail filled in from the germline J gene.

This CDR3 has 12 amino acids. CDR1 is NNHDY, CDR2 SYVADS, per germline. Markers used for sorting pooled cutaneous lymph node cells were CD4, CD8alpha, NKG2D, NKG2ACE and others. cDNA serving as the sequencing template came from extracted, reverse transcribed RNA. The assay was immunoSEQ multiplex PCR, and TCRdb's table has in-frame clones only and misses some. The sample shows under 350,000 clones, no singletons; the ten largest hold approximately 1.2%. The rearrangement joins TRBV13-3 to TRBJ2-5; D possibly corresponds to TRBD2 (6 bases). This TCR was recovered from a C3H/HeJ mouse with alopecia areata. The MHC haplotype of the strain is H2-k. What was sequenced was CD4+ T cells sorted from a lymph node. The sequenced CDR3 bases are TGTGCCAGCAGTTTGGGGGAAGAC. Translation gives CASSLGED. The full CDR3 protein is CASSLGEDTQYF. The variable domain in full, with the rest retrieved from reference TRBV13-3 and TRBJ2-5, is EAAVTQSPRSKVAVTGGKVTLSCHQTNNHDYMYWYRQDTGHGLRLIHYSYVADSTEKGDIPDGYKASRPSQENFSLILELASLSQTAVYFCASSLGEDTQYFGPGTRLLVL.